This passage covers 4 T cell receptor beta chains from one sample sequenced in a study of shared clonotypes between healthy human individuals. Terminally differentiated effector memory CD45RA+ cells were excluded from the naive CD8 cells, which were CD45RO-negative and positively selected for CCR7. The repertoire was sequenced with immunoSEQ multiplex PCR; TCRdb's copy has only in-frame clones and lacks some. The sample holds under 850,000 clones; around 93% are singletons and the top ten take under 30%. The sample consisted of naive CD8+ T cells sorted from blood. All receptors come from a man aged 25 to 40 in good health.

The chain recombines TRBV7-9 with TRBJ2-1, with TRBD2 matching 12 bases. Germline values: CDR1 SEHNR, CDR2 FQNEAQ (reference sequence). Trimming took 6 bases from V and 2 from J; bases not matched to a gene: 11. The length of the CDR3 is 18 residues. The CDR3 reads CASSSDSLAGGPYNEQFF. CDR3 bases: TGTGCCAGCAGTTCGGACAGTCTAGCGGGAGGGCCCTACAATGAGCAGTTCTTC.

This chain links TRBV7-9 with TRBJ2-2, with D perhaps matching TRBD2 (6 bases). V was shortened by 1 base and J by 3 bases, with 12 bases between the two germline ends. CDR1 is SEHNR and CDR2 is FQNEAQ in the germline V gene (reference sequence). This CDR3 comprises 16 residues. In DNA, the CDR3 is TGTGCCAGCAGCTTAGTGCGGGGACTCTACACCGGGGAGCTGTTTTTT. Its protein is CASSLVRGLYTGELFF.

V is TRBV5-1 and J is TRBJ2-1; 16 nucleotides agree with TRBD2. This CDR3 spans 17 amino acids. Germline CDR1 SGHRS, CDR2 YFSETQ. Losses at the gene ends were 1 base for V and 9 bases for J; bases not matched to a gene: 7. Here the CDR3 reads CASSLTGLAGGPGEQFF. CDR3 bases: TGCGCCAGCAGCTTGACGGGACTAGCGGGAGGGCCGGGTGAGCAGTTCTTC.

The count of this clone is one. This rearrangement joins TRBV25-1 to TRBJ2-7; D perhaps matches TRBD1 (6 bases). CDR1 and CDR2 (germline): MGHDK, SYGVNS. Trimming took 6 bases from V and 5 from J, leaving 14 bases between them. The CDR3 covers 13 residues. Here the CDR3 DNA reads TGTGCCAGCAGGTCCCGGGACAACCACGAGCAGTACTTC. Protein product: CASRSRDNHEQYF.